This TCR beta chain was profiled in a study of T cell repertoires in aging, cancer and after chemotherapy. Multiplex touch-down PCR with TRB-A/B primers amplified rearranged V-D-J TRB sequences. TCRdb analysed the multiplex PCR reads with MiXCR anew, one entry per CDR3 protein. The data contain over 850 distinct CDR3 sequences, approximately 20% of them singletons. This clonotype is classed as large. TCR beta rearrangements were amplified from peripheral blood genomic DNA. This CDR3 has 14 amino acids. The V end was cut by 3 bases, the J end by 3 bases, with 11 bases between. CDR1 and CDR2 from the germline V gene are LNHNV and YYDKDF (reference sequence).

This TCR was recovered from a human donor with a solid tumor. This chain joins TRBV15 and TRBJ1-2; D unclear. The sample consisted of blood. The CDR3 region has the DNA TGTGCCACCAGCAGGGGAACATTTGACTATGGCTACACCTTC. This sequence encodes CATSRGTFDYGYTF.